The source of this T cell receptor (beta chain) is a study of spatial heterogeneity in lung cancer. As for the study in general: Every unique TCR and UMI combination, on average, appeared more than ten times in raw reads. Whole-study results and caveats: Ubiquitous expanded tumor TCRs were observed in blood more at resection than follow-up.

The CDR3 sequence is 12 residues long. Germline values: CDR1 DFQATT, CDR2 SNEGSKA (reference sequence). Trimming removed 6 bases at V and 8 bases at J, with 13 bases between. The sample's time point: blood at routine non-recurrence follow-up after resection. Unsorted samples of tumor, nontumor lung or frozen PBMC had their whole RNA sequenced. MiXCR, run by TCRdb on the 5' RACE reads, gives a single entry per CDR3 protein. Of about 110,000 distinct CDR3 sequences listed, 9.5% to 14% were seen once; the top ten hold roughly 24%. This clonotype was counted ten times or more. Antigen unknown. The sample consisted of PBMCs, taken at follow-up. The genes are TRBV20-1 and TRBJ1-4; TRBD1 is a possible D gene (6 bases). This TCR derives from a female donor with early-stage non-small cell lung cancer. The CDR3 nucleotides are TGCAGTGCACAGACAGGTTCGGAAAAACTGTTTTTT. Translating gives CSAQTGSEKLFF.